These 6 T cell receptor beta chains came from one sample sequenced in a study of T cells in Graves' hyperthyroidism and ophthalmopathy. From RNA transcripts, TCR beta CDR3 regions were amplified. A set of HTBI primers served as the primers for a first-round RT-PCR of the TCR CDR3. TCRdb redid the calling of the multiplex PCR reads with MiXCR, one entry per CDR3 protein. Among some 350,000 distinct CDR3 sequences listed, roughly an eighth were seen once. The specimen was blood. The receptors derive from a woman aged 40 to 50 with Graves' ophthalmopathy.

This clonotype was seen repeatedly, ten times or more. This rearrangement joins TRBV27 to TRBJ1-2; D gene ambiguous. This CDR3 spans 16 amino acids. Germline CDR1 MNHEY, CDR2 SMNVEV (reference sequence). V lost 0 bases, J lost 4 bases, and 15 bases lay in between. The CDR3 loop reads CASSLSIGRYTYGYTF. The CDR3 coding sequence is TGTGCCAGCAGTTTATCGATAGGCCGATATACCTATGGCTACACCTTC.

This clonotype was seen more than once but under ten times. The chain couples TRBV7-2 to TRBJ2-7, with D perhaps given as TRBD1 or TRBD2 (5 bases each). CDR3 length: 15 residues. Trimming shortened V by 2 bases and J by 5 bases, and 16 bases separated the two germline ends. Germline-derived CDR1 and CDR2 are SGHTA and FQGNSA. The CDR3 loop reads CASSLSSGQFDEQYF. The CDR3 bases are TGTGCCAGCAGCTTATCCTCGGGGCAGTTCGACGAGCAGTACTTC.

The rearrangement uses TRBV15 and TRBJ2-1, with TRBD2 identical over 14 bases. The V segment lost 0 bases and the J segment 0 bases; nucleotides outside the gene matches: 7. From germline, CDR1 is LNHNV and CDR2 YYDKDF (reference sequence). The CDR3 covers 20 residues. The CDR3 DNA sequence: TGTGCCACCAGCAGAGATTACGGGACTAGCGGGGGTAGCTCCTACAATGAGCAGTTCTTC. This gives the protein CATSRDYGTSGGSSYNEQFF.

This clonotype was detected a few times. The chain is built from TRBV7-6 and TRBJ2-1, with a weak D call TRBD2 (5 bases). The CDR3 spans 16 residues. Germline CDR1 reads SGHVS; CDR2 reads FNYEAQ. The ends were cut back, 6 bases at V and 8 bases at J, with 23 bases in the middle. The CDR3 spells CASSLLLGEGYHEQFF. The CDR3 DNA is TGTGCCAGCAGTTTGTTATTGGGAGAGGGTTACCATGAGCAGTTCTTC. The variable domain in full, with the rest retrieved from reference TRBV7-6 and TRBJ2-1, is GAGVSQSPRYKVTKRGQDVALRCDPISGHVSLYWYRQALGQGPEFLTYFNYEAQQDKSGLPNDRFSAERPEGSISTLTIQRTEQRDSAMYRCASSLLLGEGYHEQFFGPGTRLTVL.

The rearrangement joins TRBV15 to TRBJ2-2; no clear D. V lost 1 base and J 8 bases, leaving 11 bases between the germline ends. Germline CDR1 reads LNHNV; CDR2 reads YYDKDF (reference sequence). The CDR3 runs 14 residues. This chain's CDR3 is CATSRVDQTGELFF. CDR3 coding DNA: TGTGCCACCAGCAGAGTAGACCAAACAGGGGAGCTGTTTTTT.

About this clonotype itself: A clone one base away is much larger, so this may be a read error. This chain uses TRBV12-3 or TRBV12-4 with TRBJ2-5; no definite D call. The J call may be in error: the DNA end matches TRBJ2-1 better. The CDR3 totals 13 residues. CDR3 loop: CASHSSEDVTQFF. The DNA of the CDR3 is TGTGCCAGCCATTCTAGTGAGGATGTGACCCAGTTCTTC.